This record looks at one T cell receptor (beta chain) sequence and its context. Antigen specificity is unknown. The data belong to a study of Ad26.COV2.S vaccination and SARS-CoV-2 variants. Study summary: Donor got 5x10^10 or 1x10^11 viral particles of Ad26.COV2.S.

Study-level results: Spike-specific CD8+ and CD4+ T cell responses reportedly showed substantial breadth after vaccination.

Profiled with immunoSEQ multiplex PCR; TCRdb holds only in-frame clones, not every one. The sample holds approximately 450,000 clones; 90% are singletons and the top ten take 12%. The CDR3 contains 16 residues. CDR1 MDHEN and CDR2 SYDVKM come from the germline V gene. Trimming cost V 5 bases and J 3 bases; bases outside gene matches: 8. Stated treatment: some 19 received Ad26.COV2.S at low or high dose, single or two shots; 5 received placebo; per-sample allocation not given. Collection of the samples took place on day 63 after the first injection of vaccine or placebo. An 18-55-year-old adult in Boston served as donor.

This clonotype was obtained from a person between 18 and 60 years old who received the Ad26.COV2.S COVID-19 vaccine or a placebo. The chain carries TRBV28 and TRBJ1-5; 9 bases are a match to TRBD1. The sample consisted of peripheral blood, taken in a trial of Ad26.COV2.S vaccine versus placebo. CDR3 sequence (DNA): TGTGCCAGCAGTCACCGACAGGGGGGAATCAATCAGCCCCAGCATTTT. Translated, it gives CASSHRQGGINQPQHF.